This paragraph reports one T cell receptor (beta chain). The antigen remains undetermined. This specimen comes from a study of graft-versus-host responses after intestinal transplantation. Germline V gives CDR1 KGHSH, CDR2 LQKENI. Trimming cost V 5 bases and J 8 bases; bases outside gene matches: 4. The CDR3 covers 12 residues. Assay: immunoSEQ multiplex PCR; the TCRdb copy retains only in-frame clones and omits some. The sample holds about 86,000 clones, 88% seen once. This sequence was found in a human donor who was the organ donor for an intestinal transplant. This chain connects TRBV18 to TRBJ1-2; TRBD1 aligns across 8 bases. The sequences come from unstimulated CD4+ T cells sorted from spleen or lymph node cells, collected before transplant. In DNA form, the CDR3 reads TGTGCCAGCTCATCTACAGGGGGAGGCTACACCTTC. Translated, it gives CASSSTGGGYTF.